The following is a TCR beta chain sequence with its context. Its target is not known. The sample comes from a study of blood T cells in healthy people across ages. Study findings and constraints: Naive T cell percentage strongly correlated with TCR beta diversity. Diversity figures derived from one million T cells were judged to underestimate the true value. Aged donors had fewer naive CD4+ cells and lower diversity than long-lived donors.

Primers used in a second PCR of roughly 7 to 12 cycles were a sample-barcoded 5' primer and a J-beta primer mix. TCRdb re-analysed the 5' RACE reads in MiXCR, keeping a single row per CDR3 protein. The sample has over 1,300,000 distinct CDR3 sequences; around 59% are singletons. There are 14 residues in the CDR3. Germline V gene data show CDR1 as ENHRY and CDR2 as SYGVKD. Trimming stripped 6 bases from V and 6 bases from J, with 17 bases between. The chain recombines TRBV10-3 with TRBJ1-2, with a possible D match to TRBD1 (5 bases). The source is a man in his late teens or twenties in good health. The sequenced sample consisted of blood. The CDR3 region has the DNA TGTGCCATCAGAAGCGGGCAGGGAGTCGATGGCTACACCTTC. It specifies CAIRSGQGVDGYTF.